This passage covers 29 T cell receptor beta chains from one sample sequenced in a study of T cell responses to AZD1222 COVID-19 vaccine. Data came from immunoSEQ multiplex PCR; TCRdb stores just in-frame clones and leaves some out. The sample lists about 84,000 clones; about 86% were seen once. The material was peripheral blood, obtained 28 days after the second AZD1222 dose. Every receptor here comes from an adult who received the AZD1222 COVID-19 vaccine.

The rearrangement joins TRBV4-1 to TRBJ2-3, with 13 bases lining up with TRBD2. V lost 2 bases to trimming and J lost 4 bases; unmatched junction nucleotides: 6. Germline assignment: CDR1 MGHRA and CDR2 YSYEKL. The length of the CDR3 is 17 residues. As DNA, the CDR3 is TGCGCCAGCAGCCAATCCAGACTAGCGGGAGGTGCAGATACGCAGTATTTT. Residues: CASSQSRLAGGADTQYF.

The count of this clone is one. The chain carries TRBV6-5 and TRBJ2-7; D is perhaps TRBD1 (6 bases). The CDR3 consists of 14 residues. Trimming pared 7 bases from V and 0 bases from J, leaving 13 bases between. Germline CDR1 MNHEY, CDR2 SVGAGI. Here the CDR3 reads CASILGGSSYEQYF. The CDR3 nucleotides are TGTGCCAGCATATTAGGGGGTAGCTCCTACGAGCAGTACTTC.

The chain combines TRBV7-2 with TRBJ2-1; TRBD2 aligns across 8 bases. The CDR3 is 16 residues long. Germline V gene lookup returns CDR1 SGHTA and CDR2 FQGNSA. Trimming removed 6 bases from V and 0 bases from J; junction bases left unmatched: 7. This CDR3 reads CASRTPGGASYNEQFF. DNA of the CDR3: TGTGCCAGCAGGACCCCCGGGGGGGCCTCCTACAATGAGCAGTTCTTC.

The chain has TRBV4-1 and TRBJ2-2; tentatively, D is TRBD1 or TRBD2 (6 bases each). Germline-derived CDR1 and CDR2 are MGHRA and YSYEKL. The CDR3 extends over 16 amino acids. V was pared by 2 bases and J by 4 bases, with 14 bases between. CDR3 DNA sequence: TGCGCCAGCAGCCAACAAGGGGGGCTGAGCACCGGGGAGCTGTTTTTT. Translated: CASSQQGGLSTGELFF.

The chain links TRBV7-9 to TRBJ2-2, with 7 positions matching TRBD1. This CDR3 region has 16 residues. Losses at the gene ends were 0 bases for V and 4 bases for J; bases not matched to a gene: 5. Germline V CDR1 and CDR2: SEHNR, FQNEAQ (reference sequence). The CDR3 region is CASSLAPTGVTGELFF. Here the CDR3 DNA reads TGTGCCAGCAGCTTAGCCCCCACAGGGGTCACCGGGGAGCTGTTTTTT.

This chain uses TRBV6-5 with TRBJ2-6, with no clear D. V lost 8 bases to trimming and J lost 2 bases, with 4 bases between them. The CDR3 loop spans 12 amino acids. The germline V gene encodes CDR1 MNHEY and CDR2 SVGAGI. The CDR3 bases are TGTGCCAGCTTTACTGGGGCCAACGTCCTGACTTTC. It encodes CASFTGANVLTF.

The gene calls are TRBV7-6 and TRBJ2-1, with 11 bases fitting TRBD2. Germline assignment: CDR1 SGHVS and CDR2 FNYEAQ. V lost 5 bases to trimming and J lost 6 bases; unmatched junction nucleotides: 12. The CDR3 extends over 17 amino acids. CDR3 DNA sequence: TGTGCCAGCAGCCCGATAGGGGCTAGCGGGGGGATCAATGAGCAGTTCTTC. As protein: CASSPIGASGGINEQFF.

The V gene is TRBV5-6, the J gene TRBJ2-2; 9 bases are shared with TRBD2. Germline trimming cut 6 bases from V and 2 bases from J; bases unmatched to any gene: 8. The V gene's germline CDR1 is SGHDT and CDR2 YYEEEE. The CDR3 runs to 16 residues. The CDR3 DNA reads TGTGCCAGCATCTCGATGACTAGCGGCAACACCGGGGAGCTGTTTTTT. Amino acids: CASISMTSGNTGELFF.

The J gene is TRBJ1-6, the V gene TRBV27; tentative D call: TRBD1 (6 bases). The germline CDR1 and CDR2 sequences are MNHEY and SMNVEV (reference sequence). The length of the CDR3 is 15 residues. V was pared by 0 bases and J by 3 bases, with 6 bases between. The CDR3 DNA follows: TGTGCCAGCAGTTTATCAGGGGGCTATAATTCACCCCTCCACTTT. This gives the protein CASSLSGGYNSPLHF.

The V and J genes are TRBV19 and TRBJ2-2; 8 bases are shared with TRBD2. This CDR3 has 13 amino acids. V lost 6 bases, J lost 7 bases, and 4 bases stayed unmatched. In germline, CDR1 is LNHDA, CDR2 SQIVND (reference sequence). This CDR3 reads CASRISGNGELFF. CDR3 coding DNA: TGTGCCAGTAGGATTAGCGGGAACGGGGAGCTGTTTTTT.

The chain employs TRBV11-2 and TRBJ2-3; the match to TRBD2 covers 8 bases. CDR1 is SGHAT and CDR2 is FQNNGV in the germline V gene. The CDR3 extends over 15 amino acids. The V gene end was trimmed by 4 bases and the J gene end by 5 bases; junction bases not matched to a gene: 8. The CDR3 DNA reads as TGTGCCAGCAGCTCACACGGGGGGGTGGGAGATACGCAGTATTTT. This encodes CASSSHGGVGDTQYF. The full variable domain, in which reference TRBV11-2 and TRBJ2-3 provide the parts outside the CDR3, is EAGVAQSPRYKIIEKRQSVAFWCNPISGHATLYWYQQILGQGPKLLIQFQNNGVVDDSQLPKDRFSAERLKGVDSTLKIQPAKLEDSAVYLCASSSHGGVGDTQYFGPGTRLTVL.

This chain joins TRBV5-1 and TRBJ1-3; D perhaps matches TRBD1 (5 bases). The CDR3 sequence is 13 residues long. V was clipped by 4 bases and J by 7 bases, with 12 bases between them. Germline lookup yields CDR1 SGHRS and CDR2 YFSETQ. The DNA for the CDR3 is TGCGCCAGCAGCGCGGGGTGGGGGAACACCATATATTTT. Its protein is CASSAGWGNTIYF. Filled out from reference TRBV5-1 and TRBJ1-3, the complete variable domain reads KAGVTQTPRYLIKTRGQQVTLSCSPISGHRSVSWYQQTPGQGLQFLFEYFSETQRNKGNFPGRFSGRQFSNSRSEMNVSTLELGDSALYLCASSAGWGNTIYFGEGSWLTVV.

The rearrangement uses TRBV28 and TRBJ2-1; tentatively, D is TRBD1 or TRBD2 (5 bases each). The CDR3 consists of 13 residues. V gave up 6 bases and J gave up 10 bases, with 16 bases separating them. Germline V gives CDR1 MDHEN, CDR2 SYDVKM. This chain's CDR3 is CASSLPGPREQFF. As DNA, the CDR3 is TGTGCCAGCAGCCTTCCGGGACCCCGAGAGCAGTTCTTC. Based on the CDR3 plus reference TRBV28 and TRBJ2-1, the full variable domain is DVKVTQSSRYLVKRTGEKVFLECVQDMDHENMFWYRQDPGLGLRLIYFSYDVKMKEKGDIPEGYSVSREKKERFSLILESASTNQTSMYLCASSLPGPREQFFGPGTRLTVL.

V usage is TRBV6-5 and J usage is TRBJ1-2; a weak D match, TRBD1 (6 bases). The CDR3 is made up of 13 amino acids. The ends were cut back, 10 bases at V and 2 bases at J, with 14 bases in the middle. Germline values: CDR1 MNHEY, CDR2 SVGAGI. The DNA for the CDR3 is TGTGCCACCTCATTGACAGGAAACTATGGCTACACCTTC. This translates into CATSLTGNYGYTF.

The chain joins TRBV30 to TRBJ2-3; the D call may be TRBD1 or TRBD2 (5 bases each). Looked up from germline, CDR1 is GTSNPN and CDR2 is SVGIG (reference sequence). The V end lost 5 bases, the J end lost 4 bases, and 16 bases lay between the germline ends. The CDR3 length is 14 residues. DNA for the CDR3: TGTGCCTGGGGCCGGCTGGTGGGGGCAGATACGCAGTATTTT. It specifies CAWGRLVGADTQYF.

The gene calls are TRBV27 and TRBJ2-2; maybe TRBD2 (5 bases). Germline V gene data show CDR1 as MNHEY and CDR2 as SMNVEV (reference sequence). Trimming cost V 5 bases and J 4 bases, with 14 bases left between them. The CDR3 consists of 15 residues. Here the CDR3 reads CASSVRGIVTGELFF. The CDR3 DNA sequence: TGTGCCAGCAGTGTCCGGGGAATCGTCACCGGGGAGCTGTTTTTT.

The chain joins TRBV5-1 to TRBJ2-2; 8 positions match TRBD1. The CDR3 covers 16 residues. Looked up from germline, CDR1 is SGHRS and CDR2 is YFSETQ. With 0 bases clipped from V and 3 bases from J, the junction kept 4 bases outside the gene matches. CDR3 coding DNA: TGCGCCAGCAGCTTGGGACAGGGGTCGCACACCGGGGAGCTGTTTTTT. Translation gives CASSLGQGSHTGELFF.

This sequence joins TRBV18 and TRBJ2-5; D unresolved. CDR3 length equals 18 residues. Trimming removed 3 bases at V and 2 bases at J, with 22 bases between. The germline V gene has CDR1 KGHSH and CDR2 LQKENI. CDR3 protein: CASSPLPYTTAKQETQYF. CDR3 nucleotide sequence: TGTGCCAGCTCACCGCTTCCGTACACCACGGCGAAACAAGAGACCCAGTACTTC.

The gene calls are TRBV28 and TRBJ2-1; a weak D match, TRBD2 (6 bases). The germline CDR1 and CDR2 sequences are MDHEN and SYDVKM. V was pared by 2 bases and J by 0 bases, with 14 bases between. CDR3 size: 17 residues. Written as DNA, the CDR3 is TGTGCCAGCAGTTTAGGTCGAGCGGGCAGCTCCTACAATGAGCAGTTCTTC. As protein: CASSLGRAGSSYNEQFF.

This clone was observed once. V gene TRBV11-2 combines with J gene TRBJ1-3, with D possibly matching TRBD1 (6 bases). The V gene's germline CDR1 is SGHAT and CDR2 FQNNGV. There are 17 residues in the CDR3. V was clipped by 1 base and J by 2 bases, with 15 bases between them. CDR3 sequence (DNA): TGTGCCAGCAGCTTAGTGGGTTCAGGGGTTGCTGGAAACACCATATATTTT. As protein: CASSLVGSGVAGNTIYF.

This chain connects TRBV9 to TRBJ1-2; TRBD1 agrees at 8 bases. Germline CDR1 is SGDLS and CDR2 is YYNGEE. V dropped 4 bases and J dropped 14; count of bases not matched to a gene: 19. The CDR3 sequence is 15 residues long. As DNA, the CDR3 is TGTGCCAGCAGCCCCACTGCCCGGACAGGGTCCCAAGTAACCTTC. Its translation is CASSPTARTGSQVTF.

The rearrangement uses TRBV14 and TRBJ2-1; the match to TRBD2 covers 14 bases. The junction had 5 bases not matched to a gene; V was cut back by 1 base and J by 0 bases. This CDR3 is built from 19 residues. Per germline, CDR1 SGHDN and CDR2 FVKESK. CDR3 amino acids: CASSQGLAGGLFSYNEQFF. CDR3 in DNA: TGTGCCAGCAGCCAAGGACTAGCGGGAGGGCTCTTCTCCTACAATGAGCAGTTCTTC. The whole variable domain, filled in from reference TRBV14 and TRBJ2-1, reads EAGVTQFPSHSVIEKGQTVTLRCDPISGHDNLYWYRRVMGKEIKFLLHFVKESKQDESGMPNNRFLAERTGGTYSTLKVQPAELEDSGVYFCASSQGLAGGLFSYNEQFFGPGTRLTVL.

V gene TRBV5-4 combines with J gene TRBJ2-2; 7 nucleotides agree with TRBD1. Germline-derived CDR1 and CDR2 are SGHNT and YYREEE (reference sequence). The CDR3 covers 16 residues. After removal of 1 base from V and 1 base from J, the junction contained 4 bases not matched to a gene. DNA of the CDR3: TGTGCCAGCAGCTTGAATAGGGGGCTGAACACCGGGGAGCTGTTTTTT. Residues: CASSLNRGLNTGELFF.

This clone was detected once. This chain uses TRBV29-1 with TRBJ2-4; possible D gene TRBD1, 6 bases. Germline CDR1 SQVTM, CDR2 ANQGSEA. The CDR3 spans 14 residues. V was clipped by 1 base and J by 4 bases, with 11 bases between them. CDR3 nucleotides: TGCAGCGTTGAAGGTCACCAGGGGAAAAACATTCAGTACTTC. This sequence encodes CSVEGHQGKNIQYF.

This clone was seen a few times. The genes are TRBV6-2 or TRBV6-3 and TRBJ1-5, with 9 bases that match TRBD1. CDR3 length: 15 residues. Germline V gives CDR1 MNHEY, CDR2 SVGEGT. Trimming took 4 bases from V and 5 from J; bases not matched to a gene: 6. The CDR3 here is CASSSGTGFYQPQHF. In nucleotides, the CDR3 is TGTGCCAGCAGTTCAGGGACAGGGTTTTATCAGCCCCAGCATTTT.

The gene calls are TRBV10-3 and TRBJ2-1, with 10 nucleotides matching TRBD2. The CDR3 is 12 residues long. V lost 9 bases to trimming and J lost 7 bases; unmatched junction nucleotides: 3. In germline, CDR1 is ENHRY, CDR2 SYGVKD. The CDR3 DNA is TGTGCCATGGATAGCGGGGGGAATGAGCAGTTCTTC. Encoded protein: CAMDSGGNEQFF.

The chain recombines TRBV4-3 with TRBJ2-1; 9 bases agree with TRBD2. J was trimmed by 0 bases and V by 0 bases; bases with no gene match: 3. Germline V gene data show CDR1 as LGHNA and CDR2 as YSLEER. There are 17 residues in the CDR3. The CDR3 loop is CASSQEASGISYNEQFF. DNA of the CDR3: TGCGCCAGCAGCCAAGAGGCTAGCGGGATCTCCTACAATGAGCAGTTCTTC.

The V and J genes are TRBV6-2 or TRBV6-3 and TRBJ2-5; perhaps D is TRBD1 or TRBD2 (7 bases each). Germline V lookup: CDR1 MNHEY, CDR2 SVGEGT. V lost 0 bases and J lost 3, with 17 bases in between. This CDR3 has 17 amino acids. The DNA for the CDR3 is TGTGCCAGCAGTTACTCATATACGGCAGGGGGGGAAGAGACCCAGTACTTC. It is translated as CASSYSYTAGGEETQYF.

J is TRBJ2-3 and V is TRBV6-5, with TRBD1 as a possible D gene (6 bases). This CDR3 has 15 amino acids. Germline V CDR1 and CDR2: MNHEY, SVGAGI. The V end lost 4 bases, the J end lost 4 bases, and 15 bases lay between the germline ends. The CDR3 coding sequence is TGTGCCAGCAGTTCGGCAGGGGCGGGTGCAGATACGCAGTATTTT. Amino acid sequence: CASSSAGAGADTQYF.